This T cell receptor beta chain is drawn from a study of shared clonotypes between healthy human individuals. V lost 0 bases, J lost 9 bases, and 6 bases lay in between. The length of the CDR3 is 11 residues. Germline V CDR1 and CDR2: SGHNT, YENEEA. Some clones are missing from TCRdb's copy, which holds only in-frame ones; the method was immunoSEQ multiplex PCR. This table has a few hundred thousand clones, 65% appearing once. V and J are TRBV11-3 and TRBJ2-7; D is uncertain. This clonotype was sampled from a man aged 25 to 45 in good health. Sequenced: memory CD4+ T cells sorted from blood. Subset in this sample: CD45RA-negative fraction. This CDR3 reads CASSLERVQYF. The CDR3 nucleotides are TGTGCCAGCAGCTTAGAACGCGTGCAGTACTTC.